This TCR beta chain was captured in a study of CD8+ T cells in alopecia areata. Overall study findings and caveats: Although TCR sharing was seen in mice, sharing across patients was less clear, possibly for HLA-related reasons.

On this clone itself: Its specificity is unknown.

The germline V gene has CDR1 SGHNT and CDR2 YYREEE (reference sequence). V was cut by 0 bases and J by 10 bases, with 10 bases left in between. The CDR3 runs 13 residues. Reverse transcribed after extraction, RNA yielded cDNA as the sequencing template. Method: immunoSEQ multiplex PCR; TCRdb's copy keeps in-frame clones and lacks some. Among some 180,000 clones, 40% to 65% were seen once, and the ten largest hold around a tenth. As for treatment: oral pan-JAK inhibitor, 5-10 mg twice daily. Sequencing used CD8+ T cells sorted from blood, obtained around week 54, from a patient treated with tofacitinib. The chain is built from TRBV5-4 and TRBJ2-2, with D possibly matching TRBD1 (5 bases). This sequence was found in a human donor with alopecia areata. The CDR3 is CASSLGGSAELFF. The CDR3 region has the DNA TGTGCCAGCAGCTTGGGGGGCAGCGCGGAGCTGTTTTTT.